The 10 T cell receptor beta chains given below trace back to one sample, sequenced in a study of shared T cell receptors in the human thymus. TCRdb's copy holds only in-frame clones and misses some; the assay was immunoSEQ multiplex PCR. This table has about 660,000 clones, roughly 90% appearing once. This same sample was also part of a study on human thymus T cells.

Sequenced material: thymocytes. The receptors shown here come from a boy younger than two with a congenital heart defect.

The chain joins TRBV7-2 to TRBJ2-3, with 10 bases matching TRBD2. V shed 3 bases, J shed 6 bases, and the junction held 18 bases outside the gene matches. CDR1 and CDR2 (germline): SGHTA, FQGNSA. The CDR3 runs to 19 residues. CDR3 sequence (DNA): TGTGCCAGCAGCTTTCGCGGAGGTAGCGGGAGGACGAAAAGCGATACGCAGTATTTT. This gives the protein CASSFRGGSGRTKSDTQYF.

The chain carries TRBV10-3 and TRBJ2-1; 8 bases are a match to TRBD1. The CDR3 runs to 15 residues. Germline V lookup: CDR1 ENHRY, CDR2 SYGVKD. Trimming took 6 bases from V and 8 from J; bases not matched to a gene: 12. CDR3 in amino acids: CAISFDRGVYYEQFF. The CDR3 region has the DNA TGTGCCATCAGCTTCGACAGGGGTGTTTACTATGAGCAGTTCTTC.

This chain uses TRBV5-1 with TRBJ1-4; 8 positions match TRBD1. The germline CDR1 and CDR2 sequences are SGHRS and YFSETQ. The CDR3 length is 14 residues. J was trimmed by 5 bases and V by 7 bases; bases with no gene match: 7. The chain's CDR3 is CASEHRGDNEKLFF. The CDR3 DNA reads TGCGCCAGCGAACACAGGGGGGACAATGAAAAACTGTTTTTT. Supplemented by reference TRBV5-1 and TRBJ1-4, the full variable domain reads KAGVTQTPRYLIKTRGQQVTLSCSPISGHRSVSWYQQTPGQGLQFLFEYFSETQRNKGNFPGRFSGRQFSNSRSEMNVSTLELGDSALYLCASEHRGDNEKLFFGSGTQLSVL.

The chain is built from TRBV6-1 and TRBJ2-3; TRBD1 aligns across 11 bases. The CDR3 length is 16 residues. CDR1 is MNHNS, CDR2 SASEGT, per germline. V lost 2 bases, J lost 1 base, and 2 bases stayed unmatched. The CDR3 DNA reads TGTGCCAGCAGTGAACGGGGACAGGGGGGCACAGATACGCAGTATTTT. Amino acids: CASSERGQGGTDTQYF.

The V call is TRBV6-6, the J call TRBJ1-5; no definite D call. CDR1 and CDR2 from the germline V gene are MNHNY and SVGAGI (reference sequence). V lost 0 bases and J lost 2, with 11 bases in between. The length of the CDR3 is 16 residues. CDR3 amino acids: CASSYSDGKGNQPQHF. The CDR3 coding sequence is TGTGCCAGCAGTTACTCGGACGGGAAGGGCAATCAGCCCCAGCATTTT.

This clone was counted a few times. This CDR3 reads CASHPGLAGGTNSYEQYF. The CDR3 nucleotides are TGTGCCAGCCATCCGGGACTAGCGGGAGGGACAAACTCCTACGAGCAGTACTTC. The V gene is TRBV27, the J gene TRBJ2-7; 16 nucleotides agree with TRBD2. The CDR3 sequence is 18 residues long. V shed 8 bases, J shed 0 bases, and the junction held 10 bases outside the gene matches. Per germline, CDR1 MNHEY and CDR2 SMNVEV (reference sequence).

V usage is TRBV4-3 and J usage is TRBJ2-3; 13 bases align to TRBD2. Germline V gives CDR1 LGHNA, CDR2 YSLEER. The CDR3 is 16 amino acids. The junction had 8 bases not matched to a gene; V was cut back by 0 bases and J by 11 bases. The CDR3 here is CASSQETSGRAGEQYF. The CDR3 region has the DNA TGCGCCAGCAGCCAAGAAACTAGCGGGAGGGCGGGGGAGCAGTATTTT.

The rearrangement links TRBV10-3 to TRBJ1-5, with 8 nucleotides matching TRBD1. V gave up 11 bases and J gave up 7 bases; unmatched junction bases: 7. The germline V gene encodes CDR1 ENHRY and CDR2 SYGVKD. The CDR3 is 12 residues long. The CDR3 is CASRGHGQPQHF. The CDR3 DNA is TGTGCCTCCAGGGGGCATGGACAGCCCCAGCATTTT.

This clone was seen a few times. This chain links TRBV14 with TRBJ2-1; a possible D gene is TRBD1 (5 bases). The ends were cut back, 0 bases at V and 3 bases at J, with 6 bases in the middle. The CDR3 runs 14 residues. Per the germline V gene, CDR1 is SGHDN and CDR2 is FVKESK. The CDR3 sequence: CASSQDGHYNEQFF. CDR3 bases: TGTGCCAGCAGCCAAGACGGACACTACAATGAGCAGTTCTTC.

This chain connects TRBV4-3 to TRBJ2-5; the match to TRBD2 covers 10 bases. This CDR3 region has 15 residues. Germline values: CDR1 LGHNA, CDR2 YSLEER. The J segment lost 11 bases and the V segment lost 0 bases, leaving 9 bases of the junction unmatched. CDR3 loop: CASSQETLAGIGQYF. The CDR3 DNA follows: TGCGCCAGCAGCCAAGAGACACTAGCGGGGATTGGGCAGTACTTC.